These T cell receptor beta chains were read from a single sample in a study of regulatory T cells in long-lasting Graves disease. TCRdb used MiXCR to reprocess the multiplex PCR reads, holding one entry per CDR3 protein. The top ten clones hold 12% of a sample with 500,000 or so distinct CDR3 sequences, 15% to 20% of them seen once. Another study also made use of these data, one on T cells in Graves' hyperthyroidism and ophthalmopathy.

Sequenced here: peripheral blood mononuclear cells (PBMCs), sampled at new diagnosis, from a patient treated with antithyroid drugs. These receptor sequences come from a man aged 40-50 years with Graves disease. Both conserved end residues are part of each CDR3. D genes are given only for firm matches. Clone sizes are given selectively: once, few, many, or a class where the clone is expanded.

V gene	J gene	D gene	clone size	CDR3 protein	CDR3 DNA
TRBV20-1	TRBJ2-3	TRBD2	many	CSARVGGGNTDTQYF	TGCAGTGCTAGAGTGGGCGGGGGGAACACAGATACGCAGTATTTT
TRBV20-1	TRBJ2-7	TRBD2	many	CSALSGKYEQYF	TGCAGTGCTCTTAGCGGGAAGTACGAGCAGTACTTC
TRBV28	TRBJ2-1	TRBD2	many	CASDTLAGNEQFF	TGTGCCAGCGACACATTAGCGGGAAACGAGCAGTTCTTC
TRBV28	TRBJ1-2	-	many	CASVDSYGYTF	TGTGCCAGCGTGGACAGCTATGGCTACACCTTC
TRBV30	TRBJ2-7	-	-	CAWSSHSYEQYF	TGTGCCTGGAGTAGTCATAGCTACGAGCAGTACTTC
TRBV7-9	TRBJ2-1	-	-	CASSLVAGWDEQFF	TGTGCCAGCAGCTTAGTCGCAGGGTGGGATGAGCAGTTCTTC
TRBV7-2	TRBJ2-7	TRBD1	few	CASSNRDRGPDYEQYF	TGTGCCAGCAGCAACCGGGACAGGGGGCCGGACTACGAGCAGTACTTC
TRBV28	TRBJ1-1	-	many	CASSLNPETNTEAFF	TGTGCCAGCAGTTTAAACCCAGAAACGAACACTGAAGCTTTCTTT
TRBV3-1	TRBJ2-2	-	few	CASSQTNANANTGELFF	TGTGCCAGCAGCCAAACTAATGCTAACGCGAACACCGGGGAGCTGTTTTTT
TRBV12-3/TRBV12-4	TRBJ2-1	TRBD2	-	CASSLTSGRWGQFF	TGTGCCAGCAGCCTAACTAGCGGGAGGTGGGGGCAGTTCTTC
TRBV20-1	TRBJ2-7	TRBD2	many	CSADLAGAHEQYF	TGCAGTGCTGATTTAGCGGGAGCTCACGAGCAGTACTTC
TRBV3-1	TRBJ1-2	-	many	CASSQGTAGNYGYTF	TGTGCCAGCAGCCAAGGGACAGCCGGAAACTATGGCTACACCTTC
TRBV27	TRBJ1-1	-	few	CASSSRAPPEAFF	TGTGCCAGCAGTTCCCGGGCTCCTCCTGAAGCTTTCTTT
TRBV2	TRBJ2-1	-	many	CASLVFSYNEQFF	TGTGCCAGCCTAGTCTTCTCCTACAATGAGCAGTTCTTC
TRBV19	TRBJ1-1	-	few	CAATGILSTEAFF	TGTGCCGCCACAGGGATCTTATCGACTGAAGCTTTCTTT
TRBV27	TRBJ2-1	-	-	CASSLREDNEQFF	TGTGCCAGCAGTTTAAGGGAGGACAATGAGCAGTTCTTC
TRBV2	TRBJ1-2	-	-	CASSEKGIRGYTF	TGTGCCAGCAGTGAAAAGGGGATCCGAGGCTACACCTTC
TRBV5-6	TRBJ2-1	TRBD1	many	CASSHGQGTFLGQFF	TGTGCCAGCAGCCACGGACAGGGGACCTTTTTGGGGCAGTTCTTC
TRBV5-1	TRBJ2-2	-	many	CASSLAKLGDQTGELFF	TGCGCCAGCAGCTTGGCCAAGTTAGGGGATCAGACCGGGGAGCTGTTTTTT
TRBV12-3/TRBV12-4	TRBJ2-5	-	many	CASSFGSKLQETQYF	TGTGCCAGCAGTTTCGGGTCTAAACTCCAAGAGACCCAGTACTTC
TRBV11-2	TRBJ2-1	-	many	CASSLDQRQGANEQFF	TGTGCCAGCAGCTTAGACCAACGTCAGGGAGCCAATGAGCAGTTCTTC
TRBV2	TRBJ2-5	-	many	CASSFVPQETQYF	TGTGCCAGCAGTTTCGTACCACAAGAGACCCAGTACTTC
TRBV19	TRBJ2-6	-	-	CASSILDWSGANVLTF	TGTGCCAGTAGCATCCTCGATTGGTCTGGGGCCAACGTCCTGACTTTC
TRBV6-1	TRBJ1-6	TRBD1	once	CASSPGTGHSPLHF	TGTGCCAGCAGTCCTGGGACAGGTCATTCACCCCTCCACTTT
TRBV6-2/TRBV6-3	TRBJ1-4	-	-	CGSSEMPGSGEKLFF	TGTGGCAGCAGTGAAATGCCTGGATCAGGAGAAAAACTGTTTTTT
TRBV29-1	TRBJ2-5	-	-	CSVAGVGETQYF	TGCAGCGTTGCGGGGGTCGGGGAGACCCAGTACTTC
TRBV9	TRBJ1-2	-	few	CASSVGWTDYVFTF	TGTGCCAGCAGCGTAGGCTGGACGGACTATGTTTTTACCTTC
TRBV18	TRBJ1-4	-	many	CASSPGTATNEKLFF	TGTGCCAGCAGTCCCGGGACGGCAACTAATGAAAAACTGTTTTTT
TRBV30	TRBJ2-1	TRBD2	many	CAWSGDKPTSGSYNEQFF	TGTGCCTGGAGTGGGGACAAACCGACTAGCGGGAGTTACAATGAGCAGTTCTTC
TRBV20-1	TRBJ2-1	-	many	CSARGMEYSYNEQFF	TGCAGTGCTAGAGGAATGGAGTACTCCTACAATGAGCAGTTCTTC
TRBV5-1	TRBJ2-4	TRBD1	many	CASSLQGAGKNIQYF	TGCGCCAGCAGCTTACAGGGGGCTGGCAAAAACATTCAGTACTTC
TRBV3-1	TRBJ2-5	TRBD2	many	CASSQVQRDRRKETQYF	TGTGCCAGCAGCCAAGTACAGCGGGATAGAAGGAAAGAGACCCAGTACTTC
TRBV20-1	TRBJ2-4	TRBD1	few	CSAKTPWRTGGNIQYF	TGCAGTGCAAAGACCCCCTGGCGGACAGGCGGGAACATTCAGTACTTC
TRBV2	TRBJ2-2	-	few	CATTWVRPGGEPFF	TGTGCCACCACCTGGGTTAGACCCGGCGGGGAGCCGTTTTTT
TRBV20-1	TRBJ1-1	-	many	CSARGPASMNTEAFF	TGCAGTGCTCGAGGACCGGCATCCATGAACACTGAAGCTTTCTTT
TRBV5-1	TRBJ2-1	-	many	CASSWWDGSGNEQFF	TGCGCCAGCAGCTGGTGGGACGGAAGTGGCAATGAGCAGTTCTTC
TRBV2	TRBJ2-1	-	many	CASSDQRGRFNEQFF	TGTGCCAGCAGTGACCAAAGGGGACGCTTCAATGAGCAGTTCTTC
TRBV20-1	TRBJ2-6	-	few	CSAARTALSGANVLTF	TGCAGTGCCGCTCGGACAGCGCTCTCTGGGGCCAACGTCCTGACTTTC
TRBV5-7	TRBJ2-3	TRBD2	-	CASSLYQAGGLTDTQYF	TGTGCCAGCAGCTTGTACCAAGCGGGAGGCCTCACAGATACGCAGTATTTT
TRBV24-1	TRBJ2-1	TRBD2	-	CATSGGRAYNEQFF	TGTGCCACCAGTGGGGGGAGGGCCTACAATGAGCAGTTCTTC
TRBV5-1	TRBJ2-7	-	few	CASKGIWPYEQYF	TGCGCCAGCAAGGGGATCTGGCCCTACGAGCAGTACTTC
TRBV7-2	TRBJ2-7	TRBD2	-	CASSSGLAGWLGEQYF	TGTGCCAGCAGCTCGGGACTAGCGGGATGGCTCGGCGAGCAGTATTTC
TRBV6-1	TRBJ2-2	TRBD1	many	CASRVGQGQAGELFF	TGTGCCAGCAGGGTTGGACAGGGCCAGGCCGGGGAGCTGTTTTTT
TRBV7-2	TRBJ1-1	-	-	CASSSAGPRAFF	TGTGCCAGCAGCTCAGCCGGGCCGCGAGCTTTCTTT
TRBV5-1	TRBJ2-5	TRBD1	-	CVSSPGTARETQYF	TGCGTCAGCAGCCCGGGGACAGCCAGGGAGACCCAGTACTTC
TRBV19	TRBJ1-3	-	-	CASSTNPGNTIYF	TGTGCCAGTAGTACTAATCCCGGAAACACCATATATTTT
TRBV29-1	TRBJ2-5	-	few	CSVKDRQETQYF	TGCAGCGTCAAGGACCGCCAAGAGACCCAGTACTTC